These 29 T cell receptor beta chains originate from one sample sequenced in a study of blood T cell repertoires in COVID-19. Using immunoSEQ multiplex PCR, the repertoire was profiled, and TCRdb retains in-frame clones only, with some absent. The sample consists of roughly 140,000 clones, roughly 85% of them appearing once. Sample: peripheral blood. The source of these receptors is a man aged 65 to 85 with acute or convalescent COVID-19.

The rearrangement uses TRBV5-1 and TRBJ2-6; 7 nucleotides line up with TRBD1. The CDR3 extends over 18 amino acids. CDR1 SGHRS and CDR2 YFSETQ come from the germline V gene. V trimming: 2 bases; J trimming: 0 bases; junction bases outside the gene matches: 8. The CDR3 coding sequence is TGCGCCAGCAGCTTATCAACAGGGGTGAGCTCTGGGGCCAACGTCCTGACTTTC. It codes for CASSLSTGVSSGANVLTF.

Points on this clone: Other DNA sequences within the sample encode an identical CDR3. This chain joins TRBV7-2 and TRBJ2-7; the D gene is possibly TRBD2 (6 bases). This CDR3 comprises 15 residues. Trimming left V 1 base short and J 0 bases short, with 10 bases between. Germline assignment: CDR1 SGHTA and CDR2 FQGNSA. The CDR3 loop is CASSLGRGSSYEQYF. The CDR3 DNA reads TGTGCCAGCAGCTTAGGGCGGGGTAGCTCCTACGAGCAGTACTTC.

The chain couples TRBV27 to TRBJ2-6, with D unclear. V lost 5 bases and J 0 bases, leaving 8 bases between the germline ends. The V gene's germline CDR1 is MNHEY and CDR2 SMNVEV (reference sequence). CDR3 length: 15 amino acids. The chain's CDR3 is CASSRSPSGANVLTF. In DNA, the CDR3 is TGTGCCAGCAGTCGGAGCCCCTCTGGGGCCAACGTCCTGACTTTC.

The rearrangement uses TRBV11-2 and TRBJ2-1, with D unresolved. V lost 1 base to trimming and J lost 6 bases, with 4 bases between them. This CDR3 comprises 12 residues. Per germline, CDR1 SGHAT and CDR2 FQNNGV. The CDR3 loop is CASSLAFNEQFF. CDR3 bases: TGTGCCAGCAGCTTAGCCTTCAATGAGCAGTTCTTC.

The J gene is TRBJ2-5, the V gene TRBV10-1; 7 bases match TRBD2. Germline V gives CDR1 WNHNN, CDR2 SYGVQD (reference sequence). J gave up 1 base and V 0 bases, and 8 bases lay outside the gene matches. This CDR3 comprises 17 residues. The CDR3 nucleotides read TGCGCCAGCAGTGAGTCGAAAGGAGCGGGAATCCAAGAGACCCAGTACTTC. Amino acids: CASSESKGAGIQETQYF.

This chain links TRBV4-3 with TRBJ2-7, with D unclear. CDR1 is LGHNA, CDR2 YSLEER, per germline. Trimming pared 2 bases from V and 3 bases from J, leaving 8 bases between. This CDR3 contains 13 residues. CDR3 sequence reads: CASSQTTNYEQYF. The DNA of the CDR3 is TGCGCCAGCAGCCAAACCACTAACTACGAGCAGTACTTC.

The rearrangement links TRBV5-5 to TRBJ2-3, with a weak D call TRBD2 (5 bases). V was pared by 0 bases and J by 1 base, with 12 bases between. Germline CDR1 and CDR2: SGHKS and YYEKEE (reference sequence). This CDR3 has 16 residues. As DNA, the CDR3 is TGTGCCAGCAGCTTGGTCCTAGCAGCCGGCACAGATACGCAGTATTTT. Translated: CASSLVLAAGTDTQYF.

The chain is built from TRBV7-2 and TRBJ1-6; 9 nucleotides match TRBD1. Germline CDR1 reads SGHTA; CDR2 reads FQGNSA. The CDR3 is made up of 15 amino acids. The ends lost 5 bases at V and 5 bases at J; junction bases unmatched: 4. The CDR3 spells CASSIGTGNNSPLHF. CDR3 bases: TGTGCCAGCAGCATAGGGACAGGGAATAATTCACCCCTCCACTTT.

The chain links TRBV1 to TRBJ2-3; the DNA was not used to check the table's D call, TRBD1. TRBV1 is a recognized pseudogene. The CDR3 consists of 18 residues. CDR3 DNA sequence: TGCACCAGCAGCCAATCCCCCCCCGACAGGGTTGGGGCAGATACGCAGTATTTT. Protein product: CTSSQSPPDRVGADTQYF.

This rearrangement joins TRBV6-2 or TRBV6-3 to TRBJ2-3; 8 nucleotides line up with TRBD2. This CDR3 has 16 amino acids. V was clipped by 3 bases and J by 0 bases; unmatched bases: 5. Germline CDR1 is MNHEY and CDR2 is SVGEGT. CDR3 sequence: CASSYTASGSTDTQYF. As DNA, the CDR3 is TGTGCCAGCAGTTATACGGCTAGCGGGAGCACAGATACGCAGTATTTT.

The genes are TRBV11-2 and TRBJ1-2; D ambiguous. Germline V CDR1 and CDR2: SGHAT, FQNNGV. Trimming pared 5 bases from V and 4 bases from J, leaving 14 bases between. CDR3 size: 14 residues. CDR3 protein: CASSPGEGLYGYTF. CDR3 bases: TGTGCCAGCAGCCCTGGGGAGGGTCTCTATGGCTACACCTTC.

The chain employs TRBV7-8 and TRBJ2-7, with D perhaps TRBD1 (6 bases). V lost 1 base and J 2 bases, leaving 15 bases between the germline ends. Germline CDR1 reads SGHVS; CDR2 reads FQNEAQ. The CDR3 is 16 residues long. In nucleotides, the CDR3 is TGTGCCAGCAGCTTAGGTGGCAGGGGATACCCCTACGAGCAGTACTTC. This translates into CASSLGGRGYPYEQYF.

The chain combines TRBV28 with TRBJ1-1, with D maybe TRBD1 (5 bases). Germline V gene sequence: CDR1 MDHEN, CDR2 SYDVKM. V was cut by 1 base and J by 5 bases, with 11 bases left in between. The CDR3 runs 14 residues. The CDR3: CASSLSPGRTEAFF. The CDR3 DNA reads as TGTGCCAGCAGTTTATCGCCAGGGAGGACTGAAGCTTTCTTT.

This chain uses TRBV21-1 with TRBJ2-4; the D segment call TRBD1 is taken from the table without a DNA check. TRBV21-1 is given as a pseudogene. The CDR3 contains 16 residues. The CDR3 loop reads CASSKGGDRGLGIQYF. In DNA form, the CDR3 reads TGTGCCAGCAGCAAAGGAGGGGACAGGGGGCTGGGCATTCAGTACTTC.

This sequence joins TRBV9 and TRBJ1-2; D gene uncertain. The germline V gene encodes CDR1 SGDLS and CDR2 YYNGEE. The CDR3 covers 13 residues. V lost 6 bases and J lost 6, with 15 bases in between. The CDR3 coding sequence is TGTGCCAGCACCTTAGACACCAGCAATGGCTACACCTTC. This encodes CASTLDTSNGYTF.

This rearrangement joins TRBV24-1 to TRBJ2-1; 7 positions match TRBD2. The length of the CDR3 is 16 residues. The J segment lost 4 bases and the V segment lost 9 bases, leaving 14 bases of the junction unmatched. The V gene's germline CDR1 is KGHDR and CDR2 SFDVKD. CDR3: CATSISGGGPYNEQFF. CDR3 nucleotide sequence: TGTGCCACCTCAATATCGGGAGGAGGACCTTACAATGAGCAGTTCTTC.

This chain links TRBV9 with TRBJ2-7; D is undetermined. Germline V CDR1 and CDR2: SGDLS, YYNGEE. The CDR3 spans 10 residues. CDR3 residues: CASSVGSDLV. CDR3 nucleotide sequence: TGTGCCAGCAGCGTAGGTTCCGACTTGGTC.

The CDR3 nucleotides are TGTGCCAGCAGCTTGAGAAACAATGAGCAGTTCTTC. It specifies CASSLRNNEQFF. The chain uses TRBV9 and TRBJ2-1; D gene uncertain. Trimming removed 4 bases from V and 5 bases from J, with 7 bases in between. The germline V gene has CDR1 SGDLS and CDR2 YYNGEE. The CDR3 totals 12 residues.

This chain uses TRBV6-5 with TRBJ1-5; possible D gene TRBD1, 5 bases. The CDR3 runs to 13 residues. Germline V gene data show CDR1 as MNHEY and CDR2 as SVGAGI. V dropped 8 bases and J dropped 2 bases, with 10 bases sitting between them. The CDR3 region is CASAGVGNQPQHF. The CDR3 region has the DNA TGTGCCAGCGCGGGGGTCGGCAATCAGCCCCAGCATTTT.

This clone has only one observation. The rearrangement links TRBV6-2 or TRBV6-3 to TRBJ2-4; 11 positions agree with TRBD2. CDR1 and CDR2 from the germline V gene are MNHEY and SVGEGT. The V and J ends lost 6 bases and 4 bases, in that order; junction bases with no gene match: 5. The CDR3 loop spans 15 amino acids. In nucleotides, the CDR3 is TGTGCCAGCAGCTTGACTAGCGGGGTTAAAAACATTCAGTACTTC. This gives the protein CASSLTSGVKNIQYF.

This clone was recorded only once. The chain joins TRBV7-3 to TRBJ2-3, with 12 positions matching TRBD2. Trimming took 5 bases from V and 0 from J; bases not matched to a gene: 3. Per germline, CDR1 SGHTA and CDR2 FQGTGA. The CDR3 sequence is 16 residues long. CDR3 DNA: TGTGCCAGCAGCCCCGGACTAGCGGGAAGCACAGATACGCAGTATTTT. It yields the protein CASSPGLAGSTDTQYF.

The chain couples TRBV11-1 to TRBJ1-4; 7 nucleotides line up with TRBD1. The CDR3 sequence is 14 residues long. V dropped 3 bases and J dropped 8; count of bases not matched to a gene: 6. Germline CDR1 is SGHAT and CDR2 is FQDESV (reference sequence). The CDR3 loop reads CASSLNRGPEKLFF. CDR3 sequence (DNA): TGTGCCAGCAGCTTGAACAGGGGTCCGGAAAAACTGTTTTTT. Based on the CDR3 plus reference TRBV11-1 and TRBJ1-4, the full variable domain is EAEVAQSPRYKITEKSQAVAFWCDPISGHATLYWYRQILGQGPELLVQFQDESVVDDSQLPKDRFSAERLKGVDSTLKIQPAELGDSAMYLCASSLNRGPEKLFFGSGTQLSVL.

V is TRBV4-1 and J is TRBJ1-6; 8 bases line up with TRBD1. The germline V gene encodes CDR1 MGHRA and CDR2 YSYEKL. This CDR3 is built from 18 residues. With 1 base clipped from V and 10 bases from J, the junction kept 15 bases outside the gene matches. The CDR3 DNA follows: TGCGCCAGCAGCCAAGCAGGGGGCGCGGGACTCGGTACATCACCCCTCCACTTT. Protein: CASSQAGGAGLGTSPLHF.

The chain links TRBV28 to TRBJ1-1; the D gene is possibly TRBD1 (6 bases). The CDR3 has 14 amino acids. Germline values: CDR1 MDHEN, CDR2 SYDVKM. Trimming took 4 bases from V and 2 from J, leaving 11 bases between them. The CDR3 bases are TGTGCCAGCAGTTCCCCGGACAGAAACACTGAAGCTTTCTTT. Residues: CASSSPDRNTEAFF.

This clone turned up a few times. This chain uses TRBV2 with TRBJ2-2, with D perhaps matching TRBD2 (5 bases). Trimming shortened V by 2 bases and J by 5 bases, and 15 bases separated the two germline ends. This CDR3 is 16 amino acids long. Germline CDR1 is SNHLY and CDR2 is FYNNEI. CDR3 DNA sequence: TGTGCCAGCAGTGAATGGATACTAGTGGGGACCGGGGAGCTGTTTTTT. Residues: CASSEWILVGTGELFF. Variable domain in full (rest from reference TRBV2 and TRBJ2-2): EPEVTQTPSHQVTQMGQEVILRCVPISNHLYFYWYRQILGQKVEFLVSFYNNEISEKSEIFDDQFSVERPDGSNFTLKIRSTKLEDSAMYFCASSEWILVGTGELFFGEGSRLTVL.

The chain is built from TRBV27 and TRBJ1-5, with TRBD1 matching over 7 bases. Per germline, CDR1 MNHEY and CDR2 SMNVEV (reference sequence). V lost 6 bases to trimming and J lost 8 bases; unmatched junction nucleotides: 7. This CDR3 is 13 amino acids long. CDR3 nucleotides: TGTGCCAGCAGCACTGACAGGGTAAAGCCCCAGCATTTT. Translated, it gives CASSTDRVKPQHF.

This chain uses TRBV19 with TRBJ2-7, with a tentative D call TRBD1 (6 bases). Trimming took 3 bases from V and 5 from J, leaving 14 bases between them. The CDR3 extends over 14 amino acids. Germline assignment: CDR1 LNHDA and CDR2 SQIVND (reference sequence). The CDR3 nucleotides read TGTGCCAGTAGTATTACCAGGGGTAGAGACGAGCAGTACTTC. Translated: CASSITRGRDEQYF.

Only one count was recorded for this clone. The gene calls are TRBV19 and TRBJ1-4; 7 nucleotides line up with TRBD1. Germline CDR1 LNHDA, CDR2 SQIVND (reference sequence). This CDR3 has 14 amino acids. The junction had 10 bases not matched to a gene; V was cut back by 10 bases and J by 5 bases. As DNA, the CDR3 is TGTGCCACCATGGACAGGACCTTAAATGAAAAACTGTTTTTT. This encodes CATMDRTLNEKLFF.

The chain links TRBV9 to TRBJ2-2, with 7 bases lining up with TRBD1. Trimming cost V 0 bases and J 4 bases; bases outside gene matches: 0. Germline CDR1 SGDLS, CDR2 YYNGEE. The length of the CDR3 is 14 residues. The CDR3 sequence: CASSVAGGTGELFF. CDR3 DNA sequence: TGTGCCAGCAGCGTAGCAGGGGGCACCGGGGAGCTGTTTTTT.